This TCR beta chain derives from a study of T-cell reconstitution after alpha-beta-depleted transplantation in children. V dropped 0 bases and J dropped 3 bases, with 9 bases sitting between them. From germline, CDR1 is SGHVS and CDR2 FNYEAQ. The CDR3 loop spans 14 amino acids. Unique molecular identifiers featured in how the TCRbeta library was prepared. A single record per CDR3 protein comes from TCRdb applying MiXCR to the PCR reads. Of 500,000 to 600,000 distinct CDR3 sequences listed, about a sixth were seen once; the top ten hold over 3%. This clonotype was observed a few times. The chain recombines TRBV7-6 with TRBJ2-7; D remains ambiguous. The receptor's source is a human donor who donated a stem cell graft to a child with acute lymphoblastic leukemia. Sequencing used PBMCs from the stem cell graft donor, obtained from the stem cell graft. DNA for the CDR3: TGTGCCAGCAGCTTAGCGCCTAGAAGCTACGAGCAGTACTTC. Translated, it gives CASSLAPRSYEQYF.